This is a list of T cell receptor beta chains from one sample in a study of CD4 T cells in relation to SARS-CoV-2 and coronaviruses. Measured with immunoSEQ multiplex PCR; TCRdb has only the in-frame clones, and not every one. Among around 20,000 clones, about three fifths were seen once, and the ten largest hold 11%. Antigen specificity for these receptors is unknown. Specimen: CD4+ T cells from PBMCs, cultured in vitro. The source of these receptors is a human donor in good health. Each CDR3 is given without its conserved first and last residue.

v_gene: TRBV5-4
len: 14
j_gene: TRBJ2-3
CDR3aa: ASSLGGNPSTDTQY

v_gene: TRBV7-2
len: 11
j_gene: TRBJ2-5
CDR3aa: ASSSRQEETQY

v_gene: TRBV19
len: 13
j_gene: TRBJ2-1
CDR3aa: ASSIDRQSWNEQF

v_gene: TRBV5-1
len: 13
j_gene: TRBJ1-6
CDR3aa: ASSLDSVDNSPLH

v_gene: TRBV14
len: 13
j_gene: TRBJ1-3
CDR3aa: ASSEGARSGNTIY

v_gene: TRBV7-2
len: 13
j_gene: TRBJ2-7
CDR3aa: ASSSPGLAGVEQY

v_gene: TRBV4-2
len: 12
j_gene: TRBJ2-5
CDR3aa: ASSQEVRQETQY

v_gene: TRBV5-1
len: 12
j_gene: TRBJ2-7
CDR3aa: ASSFGQGVFEQY

v_gene: TRBV3-1/TRBV3-2
len: 14
j_gene: TRBJ1-6
CDR3aa: ASSQSSVLRNSPLH

v_gene: TRBV4-1
len: 14
j_gene: TRBJ1-1
CDR3aa: ASSQASDPTGTEAF

v_gene: TRBV7-9
len: 13
j_gene: TRBJ2-1
CDR3aa: ASRPTSGGANEQF

v_gene: TRBV11-1
len: 14
j_gene: TRBJ1-1
CDR3aa: ASSDTAGQGNTEAF

v_gene: TRBV6-2/TRBV6-3
len: 13
j_gene: TRBJ1-5
CDR3aa: ASSYEAAGNQPQH

v_gene: TRBV6-5
len: 10
j_gene: TRBJ1-6
CDR3aa: ASSLQDRDLH

v_gene: TRBV2
len: 14
j_gene: TRBJ1-1
CDR3aa: ASSLAGGRSNTEAF

v_gene: TRBV19
len: 15
j_gene: TRBJ1-5
CDR3aa: ASSGLTGKRGNQPQH

v_gene: TRBV19
len: 15
j_gene: TRBJ2-7
CDR3aa: ASSERKTSGPGYEQY

v_gene: TRBV2
len: 16
j_gene: TRBJ2-3
CDR3aa: ASSEAFKAGVLTDTQY

v_gene: TRBV11-2
len: 13
j_gene: TRBJ2-2
CDR3aa: ASRKLAGSTGELF

v_gene: TRBV11-3
len: 12
j_gene: TRBJ2-5
CDR3aa: ASSPTRGSETQY

v_gene: TRBV3-1/TRBV3-2
len: 12
j_gene: TRBJ1-1
CDR3aa: ASSHAGRNFEAF

v_gene: TRBV2
len: 12
j_gene: TRBJ1-4
CDR3aa: ASRTGLGSEKLF

v_gene: TRBV4-3
len: 13
j_gene: TRBJ2-1
CDR3aa: ASSFRRAGGDQQF

v_gene: TRBV7-2
len: 13
j_gene: TRBJ2-7
CDR3aa: ASSFNTLGPLEQY

v_gene: TRBV7-9
len: 14
j_gene: TRBJ1-3
CDR3aa: ASSPRTDQHGNTIY